This T cell receptor beta chain is from a study of shared clonotypes between healthy human individuals. V was trimmed by 4 bases and J by 1 base, leaving 15 bases between them. This CDR3 is 16 amino acids long. Per the germline V gene, CDR1 is SGHTS and CDR2 is YDEGEE. TCRdb keeps only in-frame clones here, not all; method: immunoSEQ multiplex PCR. The repertoire holds 2 million to 2.5 million clones, 80% to 95% seen once, with around 0.4% in the top ten. Every donor, a Caucasian adult, lived in Nashville, Tennessee. The chain recombines TRBV5-8 with TRBJ1-5, with D possibly being TRBD1 (5 bases). Sequencing was carried out using naive CD4+ T cells from PBMCs. Described subset: CD45RA+ positively selected. The TCR comes from a man between 18 and 35 years old in good health. Some clones in this sample may be carry-over from other donors' samples. CDR3 bases: TGTGCCAGCAGCCAATGGCTGGGGCGAAGCAATCAGCCCCAGCATTTT. This gives the protein CASSQWLGRSNQPQHF. Filled out from reference TRBV5-8 and TRBJ1-5, the complete variable domain reads EAGVTQSPTHLIKTRGQQATLRCSPISGHTSVYWYQQALGLGLQFLLWYDEGEERNRGNFPPRFSGRQFPNYSSELNVNALELEDSALYLCASSQWLGRSNQPQHFGDGTRLSIL.